This T cell receptor beta chain stems from a study of post-analysis software for immune sequencing data. As for the study in general: The study covered relapsing-remitting, secondary progressive and progressive-relapsing courses of multiple sclerosis. Study-level findings and limits: Controls' normalized Chao1 diversity significantly exceeded that of multiple sclerosis patients. TRBV5-6, TRBV5-1 and TRBV20-1 belonged to a set of roughly 5 TRBV segments that were more frequent in patients than controls.

This clonotype has a handful of counts. Antigen: not known. The TCR beta cDNA libraries contained unique molecular identifiers. One entry per CDR3 protein, called by TCRdb with MiXCR from the PCR reads. Of roughly 570,000 distinct CDR3 sequences in the sample, 30% to 40% were seen once. V was clipped by 1 base and J by 5 bases; unmatched bases: 5. There are 14 residues in the CDR3. In germline, CDR1 is SGHRS, CDR2 YFSETQ. Material for sequencing was blood. This chain joins TRBV5-1 and TRBJ2-7, with TRBD1 matching over 8 bases. The TCR comes from a girl aged 2-17 years with multiple sclerosis. This CDR3 reads CASSLRPGGDEQYF. The CDR3 DNA follows: TGCGCCAGCAGCTTGAGGCCAGGGGGCGACGAGCAGTACTTC.